A single sample gave rise to the 26 T cell receptor beta chains below, sequenced in a study of control samples from healthy donors and cancer patients. Repertoires were generated with immunoSEQ multiplex PCR, while TCRdb's copy carries only in-frame clones and drops some. The sample consists of approximately 170,000 clones, around 92% of them appearing once. The source material was blood. All receptors come from a woman younger than 45 in good health.

The V call is TRBV6-1, the J call TRBJ1-1; 11 nucleotides line up with TRBD1. There are 15 residues in the CDR3. J gave up 3 bases and V 3 bases, and 3 bases lay outside the gene matches. Germline-derived CDR1 and CDR2 are MNHNS and SASEGT. The CDR3 here is CASSDEGQGDTEAFF. As DNA, the CDR3 is TGTGCCAGCAGTGATGAGGGACAGGGGGACACTGAAGCTTTCTTT.

The rearrangement joins TRBV6-6 to TRBJ1-2; D might be TRBD1 (6 bases). V dropped 2 bases and J dropped 2 bases, with 9 bases sitting between them. Germline V CDR1 and CDR2: MNHNY, SVGAGI (reference sequence). The CDR3 loop spans 14 amino acids. DNA of the CDR3: TGTGCCAGCAGTTACGAAGGGGGAAACTATGGCTACACCTTC. Protein sequence: CASSYEGGNYGYTF.

The CDR3 nucleotides read TGTGCCAGCAGATTAGCGGGGGGCGACTACAATGAGCAGTTCTTC. Residues: CASRLAGGDYNEQFF. The chain recombines TRBV5-4 with TRBJ2-1; the match to TRBD2 covers 10 bases. In germline, CDR1 is SGHNT, CDR2 YYREEE (reference sequence). The CDR3 is 15 residues long. V trimming: 5 bases; J trimming: 3 bases; junction bases outside the gene matches: 5. Looking up the rest from reference TRBV5-4 and TRBJ2-1 gives the full variable domain: ETGVTQSPTHLIKTRGQQVTLRCSSQSGHNTVSWYQQALGQGPQFIFQYYREEENGRGNFPPRFSGLQFPNYSSELNVNALELDDSALYLCASRLAGGDYNEQFFGPGTRLTVL.

This clone has just one count. The chain employs TRBV2 and TRBJ1-1, with 8 bases fitting TRBD1. Per the germline V gene, CDR1 is SNHLY and CDR2 is FYNNEI. V was clipped by 6 bases and J by 6 bases; unmatched bases: 0. The CDR3 is made up of 11 amino acids. In DNA, the CDR3 is TGTGCCAGCAGACAGGGGGCTGAAGCTTTCTTT. Its protein is CASRQGAEAFF.

The rearrangement links TRBV1 to TRBJ1-1; no check of the table's D call, TRBD1, against the DNA was made. TRBV1 is a pseudogene locus. The CDR3 sequence is 14 residues long. The CDR3 sequence is CTSSQDPRGTEAFF. The CDR3 DNA reads as TGCACCAGCAGCCAAGATCCCAGGGGAACTGAAGCTTTCTTT.

The sample holds many counts of this clone. V usage is TRBV5-4 and J usage is TRBJ2-2, with D perhaps TRBD1 (6 bases). V was shortened by 2 bases and J by 0 bases, with 11 bases between the two germline ends. CDR3 length equals 16 residues. CDR1 and CDR2 (germline): SGHNT, YYREEE (reference sequence). Here the CDR3 DNA reads TGTGCCAGCAGCTTAGAGGGACACTCGAACACCGGGGAGCTGTTTTTT. Its translation is CASSLEGHSNTGELFF.

This clone came up once. The V gene is TRBV4-3, the J gene TRBJ2-7; 10 bases fit TRBD1. This CDR3 region has 15 residues. J was trimmed by 2 bases and V by 1 base; bases with no gene match: 2. CDR1 is LGHNA and CDR2 is YSLEER in the germline V gene. The CDR3 spells CASSQAGTGAYEQYF. CDR3 coding DNA: TGCGCCAGCAGCCAAGCCGGGACAGGGGCCTACGAGCAGTACTTC.

In nucleotides, the CDR3 is TGTGCCAGCAGCTTAGGGTACAACACTGAAGCTTTCTTT. It codes for CASSLGYNTEAFF. The chain employs TRBV11-1 and TRBJ1-1; no clear D gene. In germline, CDR1 is SGHAT, CDR2 FQDESV (reference sequence). The CDR3 contains 13 residues. V lost 1 base and J lost 2, with 5 bases in between.

V and J are TRBV27 and TRBJ1-1; 9 bases are a match to TRBD1. With 5 bases clipped from V and 6 bases from J, the junction kept 7 bases outside the gene matches. Germline V gene data show CDR1 as MNHEY and CDR2 as SMNVEV (reference sequence). The CDR3 consists of 14 residues. The CDR3: CASSPRDRVAEAFF. The CDR3 DNA is TGTGCCAGCAGTCCCAGGGACAGGGTGGCTGAAGCTTTCTTT.

The chain links TRBV6-5 to TRBJ1-1, with TRBD1 matching over 10 bases. The CDR3 covers 15 residues. The germline V gene has CDR1 MNHEY and CDR2 SVGAGI. V lost 7 bases, J lost 1 base, and 6 bases stayed unmatched. The CDR3 spells CASNLDRGANTEAFF. The CDR3, as DNA: TGTGCCAGCAACCTGGACAGGGGGGCGAACACTGAAGCTTTCTTT.

This chain links TRBV19 with TRBJ1-4; TRBD1 aligns across 7 bases. V was pared by 7 bases and J by 0 bases, with 5 bases of the junction left unmatched. CDR1 is LNHDA and CDR2 is SQIVND in the germline V gene (reference sequence). CDR3 size: 15 residues. As DNA, the CDR3 is TGTGCCAGTATGAGAGACAGGGCAACTAATGAAAAACTGTTTTTT. Protein product: CASMRDRATNEKLFF.

The chain recombines TRBV5-1 with TRBJ2-6; no clear D. CDR1 and CDR2 from the germline V gene are SGHRS and YFSETQ. This CDR3 region has 17 residues. Trimming took off 0 bases at V and 0 bases at J, with 10 bases between the two ends. DNA of the CDR3: TGCGCCAGCAGCTTGGCGGAGCGAAACTCTGGGGCCAACGTCCTGACTTTC. This gives the protein CASSLAERNSGANVLTF.

The chain recombines TRBV12-3 or TRBV12-4 with TRBJ2-7, with a weak D call TRBD1 (5 bases). The V end lost 2 bases, the J end lost 5 bases, and 10 bases lay between the germline ends. The CDR3 is 13 amino acids. The CDR3 nucleotides are TGTGCCAGCAGTTTACGCAGGGCCCACGAGCAGTACTTC. This sequence encodes CASSLRRAHEQYF.

V is TRBV11-3 and J is TRBJ2-2, with D perhaps matching TRBD1 or TRBD2 (5 bases each). Germline CDR1 and CDR2: SGHNT and YENEEA. The V end lost 5 bases, the J end lost 2 bases, and 9 bases lay between the germline ends. The CDR3 runs to 14 residues. The CDR3 bases are TGTGCCAGCAGCCTTCGGGACAACACCGGGGAGCTGTTTTTT. This encodes CASSLRDNTGELFF.

The rearrangement links TRBV7-9 to TRBJ2-1; TRBD2 aligns across 8 bases. The germline V gene has CDR1 SEHNR and CDR2 FQNEAQ (reference sequence). V shed 5 bases and J 1 base; nucleotides not matched to a gene: 1. The CDR3 contains 14 residues. The CDR3 reads CASSASGSYNEQFF. As DNA, the CDR3 is TGTGCCAGCAGCGCTAGCGGGTCCTACAATGAGCAGTTCTTC.

The V and J genes are TRBV27 and TRBJ2-3; maybe TRBD1 (6 bases). Deletions cut 7 bases from V and 4 bases from J, with 12 bases between. Germline V gene data show CDR1 as MNHEY and CDR2 as SMNVEV (reference sequence). The CDR3 contains 13 residues. The CDR3 DNA sequence: TGTGCCAGCACCTCATCAGGGGCAGATACGCAGTATTTT. It encodes CASTSSGADTQYF.

The chain links TRBV10-3 to TRBJ2-4; D unclear. V shed 0 bases and J shed 3 bases, with 3 bases lying between them. In germline, CDR1 is ENHRY, CDR2 SYGVKD. The CDR3 consists of 13 residues. CDR3 DNA: TGTGCCATCAGTGAGTCGGGCAAAAACATTCAGTACTTC. This translates into CAISESGKNIQYF.

This clone has only one observation. V is TRBV29-1 and J is TRBJ2-3; possible D gene TRBD1, 6 bases. Germline V gene sequence: CDR1 SQVTM, CDR2 ANQGSEA. The V end was cut by 3 bases, the J end by 7 bases, with 8 bases between. This CDR3 is 11 amino acids long. The CDR3 spells CSVDRGNTQYF. The CDR3 DNA sequence: TGCAGCGTTGACAGGGGTAATACGCAGTATTTT.

The table lists this clone with a count of one. The rearrangement uses TRBV7-9 and TRBJ1-2, with 10 bases matching TRBD1. Trimming removed 1 base from V and 8 bases from J; junction bases left unmatched: 7. The CDR3 length is 15 residues. Germline V gene sequence: CDR1 SEHNR, CDR2 FQNEAQ (reference sequence). This chain's CDR3 is CASSLVLGQGPGYTF. The CDR3 nucleotides are TGTGCCAGCAGCTTAGTTTTGGGACAGGGGCCCGGCTACACCTTC.

This rearrangement joins TRBV5-1 to TRBJ1-3; perhaps TRBD1 as D (6 bases). With 3 bases removed from V and 2 bases from J, the gap between germline ends came to 9 bases. CDR1 SGHRS and CDR2 YFSETQ come from the germline V gene. This CDR3 comprises 14 residues. CDR3 sequence reads: CASSSGQPGNTIYF. The CDR3 nucleotides are TGCGCCAGCAGCTCCGGACAGCCTGGAAACACCATATATTTT.

This clone was counted a single time. The chain is built from TRBV4-1 and TRBJ2-5, with TRBD1 matching over 8 bases. The CDR3 is 15 residues long. The V and J ends lost 3 bases and 6 bases, in that order; junction bases with no gene match: 9. CDR1 is MGHRA, CDR2 YSYEKL, per germline. DNA of the CDR3: TGCGCCAGCAGCCAGCCCCGGGACAGGATAAAGACCCAGTACTTC. Residues: CASSQPRDRIKTQYF.

The chain recombines TRBV12-1 with TRBJ2-5; TRBD2 is the table's D call, not checked against the DNA. TRBV12-1 is labeled a pseudogene. The CDR3 contains 15 residues. The CDR3 here is CASSFAGGLQETQYF. CDR3 DNA: TGTGCCAGCAGCTTTGCGGGGGGGCTTCAAGAGACCCAGTACTTC.

The CDR3 reads CASSRQGGSPLHF. The CDR3 DNA sequence: TGTGCCAGCAGTAGGCAGGGTGGGTCACCCCTCCACTTT. The chain carries TRBV6-5 and TRBJ1-6; TRBD1 might be the D (5 bases). Per germline, CDR1 MNHEY and CDR2 SVGAGI. CDR3 length equals 13 residues. V shed 5 bases and J shed 10 bases, with 12 bases lying between them.

Details on this clone: The sample contains more than one DNA sequence encoding this CDR3. The chain's CDR3 is CASSLGGVQPQHF. The CDR3 DNA reads as TGTGCCAGCAGCTTAGGGGGGGTCCAGCCCCAGCATTTT. V usage is TRBV11-3 and J usage is TRBJ1-5; D may be TRBD1 (5 bases). Germline lookup yields CDR1 SGHNT and CDR2 YENEEA. This CDR3 region has 13 residues. V lost 1 base, J lost 7 bases, and 8 bases lay in between.

This chain connects TRBV4-2 to TRBJ1-1, with D unresolved. The CDR3 runs to 12 residues. Trimming pared 1 base from V and 3 bases from J, leaving 3 bases between. The germline V gene has CDR1 LGHNA and CDR2 YNFKEQ. The CDR3 nucleotides are TGTGCCAGCAGCCAAGGATACACTGAAGCTTTCTTT. Protein sequence: CASSQGYTEAFF.

This rearrangement joins TRBV4-1 to TRBJ2-7; D possibly uses TRBD1 or TRBD2 (7 bases each). There are 15 residues in the CDR3. The germline gives CDR1 MGHRA, CDR2 YSYEKL. Trimming took 1 base from V and 5 from J, leaving 15 bases between them. CDR3 bases: TGCGCCAGCAGCCAAGGAGGAGCAGGGGGGGACGAGCAGTACTTC. Its translation is CASSQGGAGGDEQYF.